The 7 T cell receptor beta chains below all came from one sample that was sequenced in a study of cytomegalovirus exposure and HLA in healthy donors. The PCR made use of 60 Vbeta and 13 Jbeta primers. Profiling relied on immunoSEQ multiplex PCR, and the TCRdb table lists in-frame clones only, not all of them. Altogether 120,000 to 150,000 clones are present, roughly two thirds being singletons, with the ten largest covering 13% to 15%. Sequenced input: PBMCs. Receptors originate from a human donor in good health.

The chain is built from TRBV2 and TRBJ1-2; TRBD1 aligns across 7 bases. Germline V CDR1 and CDR2: SNHLY, FYNNEI. V lost 8 bases, J lost 5 bases, and 2 bases stayed unmatched. This CDR3 comprises 11 residues. The chain's CDR3 is CASSGGYGYTF. CDR3 sequence (DNA): TGTGCCAGCTCAGGGGGGTATGGCTACACCTTC.

The CDR3 DNA reads as TGTGCCAGCAGTGATCGCACAAAGCAGTTCTTC. Protein product: CASSDRTKQFF. This rearrangement joins TRBV25-1 to TRBJ2-1; D uncertain. The CDR3 sequence is 11 residues long. The V and J ends lost 3 bases and 11 bases respectively, with 8 bases between them. From germline, CDR1 is MGHDK and CDR2 SYGVNS.

Note on this clone: The junction differs from germline at one of its ends, possibly a read error. The J gene is TRBJ1-1, the V gene TRBV7-9; tentative D call: TRBD1 (5 bases). Germline-derived CDR1 and CDR2 are SEHNR and FQNEAQ (reference sequence). The CDR3 runs 12 residues. The DNA for the CDR3 is TGTTCCAGCAGCTTTGGGGCCACGGGAGCTTTCTTT. Translation: CSSSFGATGAFF.

The genes are TRBV5-1 and TRBJ1-1; the match to TRBD1 covers 8 bases. In germline, CDR1 is SGHRS, CDR2 YFSETQ. The CDR3 runs to 13 residues. Unmatched junction bases numbered 4, after V lost 3 bases and J lost 6 bases. The CDR3, as DNA: TGCGCCAGCAGCTCGGGGACAGGACCTGAAGCTTTCTTT. Its translation: CASSSGTGPEAFF.

This clone was seen only a few times. This chain links TRBV6-5 with TRBJ2-2, with D perhaps TRBD2 (6 bases). CDR1 and CDR2 from the germline V gene are MNHEY and SVGAGI. The CDR3 totals 14 residues. With 5 bases removed from V and 6 bases from J, the gap between germline ends came to 13 bases. The CDR3 region is CASSEGGEAGELFF. For the CDR3, the DNA is TGTGCCAGCAGTGAGGGCGGGGAGGCCGGGGAGCTGTTTTTT.

This clone was observed a few times. V gene TRBV4-1 combines with J gene TRBJ1-1; no reliable D call. The germline CDR1 and CDR2 sequences are MGHRA and YSYEKL. This CDR3 region has 14 residues. Trimming took 1 base from V and 5 from J, leaving 11 bases between them. The CDR3 DNA sequence: TGCGCCAGCAGCCAAGTGGGTGAGGGTACTGAAGCTTTCTTT. Translating gives CASSQVGEGTEAFF.

A few counts support this clone. V usage is TRBV6-5 and J usage is TRBJ2-7; the D is unclear. V was pared by 6 bases and J by 5 bases, with 14 bases between. Germline assignment: CDR1 MNHEY and CDR2 SVGAGI. The CDR3 contains 13 residues. Written as DNA, the CDR3 is TGTGCCAGCAGATCGACGGGTTCGCACGAGCAGTACTTC. This encodes CASRSTGSHEQYF.